Each of the 8 T cell receptor beta chains below was sequenced from the same sample in a study of T cell changes during pregnancy in multiple sclerosis. Assay used: immunoSEQ multiplex PCR; TCRdb lists only in-frame clones, some missing. Here the sample spans fewer than 65,000 clones, roughly 90% being singletons. The starting material was peripheral blood, obtained before pregnancy. All receptors come from a female donor with multiple sclerosis, enrolled in a pregnancy study.

This chain uses TRBV9 with TRBJ2-1; D possibly corresponds to TRBD1 (6 bases). From germline, CDR1 is SGDLS and CDR2 YYNGEE. Trimming took off 0 bases at V and 2 bases at J, with 15 bases between the two ends. The CDR3 runs 17 residues. The CDR3 reads CASSVDAGEWAYNEQFF. The CDR3 DNA reads TGTGCCAGCAGCGTAGATGCAGGGGAATGGGCCTACAATGAGCAGTTCTTC.

This clone was detected only once. The gene calls are TRBV6-5 and TRBJ2-5, with D perhaps TRBD2 (6 bases). CDR3 length: 15 residues. Germline CDR1 is MNHEY and CDR2 is SVGAGI. V lost 6 bases to trimming and J lost 5 bases, with 19 bases between them. CDR3 DNA sequence: TGTGCCAGCAGCAGCCCGGGACTGGCGACGGAGACCCAGTACTTC. Protein: CASSSPGLATETQYF.

The rearrangement links TRBV7-8 to TRBJ1-2; no reliable D call. V was pared by 1 base and J by 4 bases, with 10 bases between. The CDR3 is 14 residues long. CDR1 SGHVS and CDR2 FQNEAQ come from the germline V gene. CDR3 DNA sequence: TGTGCCAGCAGCTTAGTAACGACTCGCTATGGCTACACCTTC. Translated: CASSLVTTRYGYTF.

The gene calls are TRBV5-6 and TRBJ1-1, with D perhaps TRBD1 (5 bases). The CDR3 extends over 13 amino acids. Between the trimmed V and J ends, which lost 4 bases and 11 bases, there was a span of 18 bases. Per the germline V gene, CDR1 is SGHDT and CDR2 is YYEEEE. The CDR3 loop is CASSPPSGVGAFF. CDR3 in DNA: TGTGCCAGCAGCCCTCCCTCGGGGGTAGGGGCTTTCTTT.

The chain recombines TRBV7-2 with TRBJ2-5; 7 bases fit TRBD2. Germline V gives CDR1 SGHTA, CDR2 FQGNSA. This CDR3 has 16 residues. Losses at the gene ends were 2 bases for V and 4 bases for J; bases not matched to a gene: 10. The CDR3: CASSLHASAGRETQYF. CDR3 DNA: TGTGCCAGCAGCTTACACGCCTCAGCGGGGCGAGAGACCCAGTACTTC.

V usage is TRBV5-1 and J usage is TRBJ2-7, with a tentative D call TRBD2 (5 bases). Germline V gives CDR1 SGHRS, CDR2 YFSETQ. The CDR3 runs to 13 residues. The V and J ends lost 4 bases and 2 bases respectively, with 10 bases between them. The DNA for the CDR3 is TGCGCCAGCAGCCGGGAACCCACCTACGAGCAGTACTTC. Its translation: CASSREPTYEQYF. The variable domain in full, completed from reference TRBV5-1 and TRBJ2-7, reads KAGVTQTPRYLIKTRGQQVTLSCSPISGHRSVSWYQQTPGQGLQFLFEYFSETQRNKGNFPGRFSGRQFSNSRSEMNVSTLELGDSALYLCASSREPTYEQYFGPGTRLTVT.

The rearrangement uses TRBV18 and TRBJ2-4, with D hard to call. Trimming took off 2 bases at V and 1 base at J, with 9 bases between the two ends. The CDR3 extends over 15 amino acids. Germline lookup yields CDR1 KGHSH and CDR2 LQKENI. The chain's CDR3 is CASSPSSSAKNIQYF. The CDR3 bases are TGTGCCAGCTCACCAAGCTCGTCGGCCAAAAACATTCAGTACTTC.

The genes are TRBV4-2 and TRBJ1-1; the match to TRBD1 covers 11 bases. Trimming took 0 bases from V and 4 from J; bases not matched to a gene: 1. The CDR3 is made up of 15 amino acids. Per germline, CDR1 LGHNA and CDR2 YNFKEQ. As DNA, the CDR3 is TGTGCCAGCAGCCAAGAGGGGACAGGGGGCACTGAAGCTTTCTTT. Translated: CASSQEGTGGTEAFF.